The T cell receptor (beta chain) described here comes from a study of shared clonotypes between healthy human individuals. Study background: Every donor yielded three CD4 naive, three CD4 memory, two CD8 naive and one CD8 memory plate.

Notes on the study in general: Although depth was large, rarefaction showed that sequencing of the sorted subsets was incomplete.

In the original processing: Junction-only sequences without quality scores were provided by ImmunoSEQ, so filtering was different. TCRdb keeps only in-frame clones here, not all; method: immunoSEQ multiplex PCR. V and J calls and clone size follow that table, whereas D and trimming were derived from the DNA. The sample consists of over 400,000 clones, 95% to 97% of them appearing once. CDR3 size: 14 residues. Germline CDR1 SGHRS, CDR2 YFSETQ. V was pared by 3 bases and J by 5 bases, with 15 bases between. On this clone: Its antigen remains unknown.

The sample taken for sequencing was naive CD4+ T cells sorted from blood. Subset specified: CD45RA+ positively selected. The receptor was isolated from a woman in her 30s in good health. The chain couples TRBV5-1 to TRBJ2-7; D unclear. The CDR3 nucleotides read TGCGCCAGCAGCTCTTATCTAGAATTCGACGAGCAGTACTTC. Its translation: CASSSYLEFDEQYF.